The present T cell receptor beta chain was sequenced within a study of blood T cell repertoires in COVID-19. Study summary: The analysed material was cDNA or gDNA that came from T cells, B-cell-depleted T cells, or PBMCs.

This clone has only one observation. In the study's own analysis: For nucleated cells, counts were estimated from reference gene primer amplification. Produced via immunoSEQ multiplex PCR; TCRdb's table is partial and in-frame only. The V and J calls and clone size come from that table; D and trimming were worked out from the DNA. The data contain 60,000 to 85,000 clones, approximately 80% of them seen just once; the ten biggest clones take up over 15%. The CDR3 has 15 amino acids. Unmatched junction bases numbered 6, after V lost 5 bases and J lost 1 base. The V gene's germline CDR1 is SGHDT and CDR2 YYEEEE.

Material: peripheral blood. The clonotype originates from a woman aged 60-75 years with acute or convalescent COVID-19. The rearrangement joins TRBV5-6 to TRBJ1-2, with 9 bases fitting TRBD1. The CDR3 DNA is TGTGCCAGCAGGGGGGACAGGGACAATAACTATGGCTACACCTTC. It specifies CASRGDRDNNYGYTF. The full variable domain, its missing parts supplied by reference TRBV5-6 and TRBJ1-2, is DAGVTQSPTHLIKTRGQQVTLRCSPKSGHDTVSWYQQALGQGPQFIFQYYEEEERQRGNFPDRFSGHQFPNYSSELNVNALLLGDSALYLCASRGDRDNNYGYTFGSGTRLTVV.